This entry lists 20 T cell receptor beta chains sequenced from one sample in a study of regulatory T cells in long-lasting Graves disease. Sample time point: newly diagnosed GD, antithyroid drugs for less than 3 months. Extracted RNA from PBMCs served as the source of the TCR library. Arm-PCR of CDR3 regions with iRepertoire HTBI primers generated TCR beta libraries. MiXCR, run by TCRdb on the multiplex PCR reads, gives a single entry per CDR3 protein. The data contain 500,000 or so distinct CDR3 sequences, 15% to 20% of them seen just once; the ten biggest clones take up 9.5% to 15%. These records were also assigned to another study, of T cells in Graves' hyperthyroidism and ophthalmopathy.

Specimen: peripheral blood mononuclear cells (PBMCs), collected at new diagnosis, from a patient treated with antithyroid drugs. These receptors originate from a man in his forties with Graves disease.

The genes are TRBV4-2 and TRBJ2-2; D gene ambiguous. The CDR3 contains 14 residues. CDR1 is LGHNA and CDR2 is YNFKEQ in the germline V gene. V was trimmed by 0 bases and J by 1 base, leaving 3 bases between them. The CDR3 is CASSQEKNTGELFF. The CDR3 nucleotides are TGTGCCAGCAGCCAAGAGAAGAACACCGGGGAGCTGTTTTTT.

The chain recombines TRBV19 with TRBJ2-7; D remains ambiguous. The CDR3 runs 12 residues. V was clipped by 4 bases and J by 7 bases, with 11 bases between them. Germline lookup yields CDR1 LNHDA and CDR2 SQIVND (reference sequence). CDR3 residues: CASSTPVGEQYF. The CDR3 DNA sequence: TGTGCCAGTAGTACCCCCGTTGGGGAGCAGTACTTC.

Many counts were recorded for this clonotype. The V gene is TRBV6-2 or TRBV6-3, the J gene TRBJ2-1; D gene uncertain. V was clipped by 0 bases and J by 5 bases, with 8 bases between them. Germline V gene lookup returns CDR1 MNHEY and CDR2 SVGEGT. CDR3 length: 14 residues. CDR3 sequence reads: CASSYSGGDNEQFF. Here the CDR3 DNA reads TGTGCCAGCAGTTACTCGGGCGGAGACAATGAGCAGTTCTTC.

The chain uses TRBV7-3 and TRBJ2-1; 7 positions agree with TRBD2. CDR1 and CDR2 from the germline V gene are SGHTA and FQGTGA. After removal of 3 bases from V and 4 bases from J, the junction contained 3 bases not matched to a gene. The CDR3 covers 14 residues. This chain's CDR3 is CASSFTAGYNEQFF. The CDR3 bases are TGTGCCAGCAGCTTTACAGCGGGATACAATGAGCAGTTCTTC.

This clonotype was counted between two and nine times. The rearrangement uses TRBV7-9 and TRBJ2-7; TRBD2 matches 10 bases. V gave up 5 bases and J gave up 3 bases; unmatched junction bases: 4. Germline values: CDR1 SEHNR, CDR2 FQNEAQ (reference sequence). The length of the CDR3 is 14 residues. CDR3 bases: TGTGCCAGCAGCAATCTAGCGGGAGACTACGAGCAGTACTTC. It specifies CASSNLAGDYEQYF.

This clonotype was observed many times. CDR3 coding DNA: TGCAGCGTTTCCGGGTGGGGTCCGGTCCCCTTCGAGCAGTACTTC. Amino acids: CSVSGWGPVPFEQYF. The chain combines TRBV29-1 with TRBJ2-7; D not certain. Trimming shortened V by 5 bases and J by 6 bases, and 23 bases separated the two germline ends. The CDR3 runs to 15 residues. CDR1 and CDR2 (germline): SQVTM, ANQGSEA.

The V and J genes are TRBV20-1 and TRBJ1-1; TRBD1 is a possible D gene (5 bases). Deletions cut 1 base from V and 1 base from J, with 16 bases between. Germline CDR1 is DFQATT and CDR2 is SNEGSKA (reference sequence). This CDR3 spans 16 amino acids. The CDR3 here is CSARVRGSGRNTEAFF. The DNA for the CDR3 is TGCAGTGCTAGAGTTCGGGGTTCAGGGCGGAACACTGAAGCTTTCTTT.

Regarding this clonotype: A much larger clone is a single base away; this may be a read error. The V gene is TRBV7-9, the J gene TRBJ2-3; weak D call: TRBD2 (5 bases). The CDR3 spans 13 residues. V gave up 4 bases and J gave up 10 bases, with 15 bases separating them. Germline loops: CDR1 SEHNR, CDR2 FQNEAQ (reference sequence). The CDR3 reads CASSSLLEWAQYF. In DNA, the CDR3 is TGTGCCAGCAGCTCCTTACTAGAATGGGCGCAGTATTTT.

This clonotype has a count of ten or more. The genes are TRBV12-5 and TRBJ2-5, with 9 positions matching TRBD1. V gave up 1 base and J gave up 4 bases; unmatched junction bases: 7. Germline CDR1 is LGHNT and CDR2 is FRNRAP. This CDR3 is 16 amino acids long. CDR3 region: CASGLGRDRVGETQYF. The CDR3 coding sequence is TGTGCTAGTGGTTTGGGCCGGGACAGGGTGGGAGAGACCCAGTACTTC.

The chain joins TRBV24-1 to TRBJ2-1, with a weak D call TRBD2 (5 bases). The CDR3 sequence is 15 residues long. The germline CDR1 and CDR2 sequences are KGHDR and SFDVKD. V shed 7 bases and J shed 6 bases, with 18 bases lying between them. The CDR3 DNA sequence: TGTGCCACCAGCGACCCCGTGGGAGTCGGCAATGAGCAGTTCTTC. This sequence encodes CATSDPVGVGNEQFF.

This chain links TRBV7-9 with TRBJ1-4; D may be TRBD1 (6 bases). V was cut by 5 bases and J by 7 bases, with 20 bases left in between. From germline, CDR1 is SEHNR and CDR2 FQNEAQ (reference sequence). The CDR3 totals 16 residues. The CDR3 loop is CASSLYTGTRSEKLFF. CDR3 DNA sequence: TGTGCCAGCAGCCTGTACACCGGGACAAGGAGTGAAAAACTGTTTTTT.

The chain links TRBV2 to TRBJ2-7; 11 nucleotides line up with TRBD2. The V and J ends lost 10 bases and 4 bases, in that order; junction bases with no gene match: 12. The CDR3 spans 15 residues. Germline CDR1 and CDR2: SNHLY and FYNNEI. CDR3 bases: TGTGCCAACCACACTACTAGCGGGAGAGGGTACGAGCAGTACTTC. It codes for CANHTTSGRGYEQYF.

This clonotype was recorded a few times. This sequence may be a read error, since a much larger clone differs from it by one base. The CDR3 coding sequence is TGTGCCAGCAGCGGGGTTCAAGAGACCCTGTACTTC. Amino acids: CASSGVQETLYF. The chain joins TRBV7-2 to TRBJ2-5, with no clear D. CDR3 size: 12 residues. The germline CDR1 and CDR2 sequences are SGHTA and FQGNSA.

This clonotype was recorded at least ten times. The V gene is TRBV24-1, the J gene TRBJ2-1, with 12 bases matching TRBD2. The CDR3 covers 15 residues. CDR1 is KGHDR and CDR2 is SFDVKD in the germline V gene. The V gene end was trimmed by 6 bases and the J gene end by 5 bases; junction bases not matched to a gene: 4. CDR3 in amino acids: CATSILAGGNNEQFF. CDR3 coding DNA: TGTGCCACCAGTATACTAGCGGGAGGAAACAATGAGCAGTTCTTC.

The chain has TRBV10-3 and TRBJ2-7; D gene ambiguous. This CDR3 comprises 14 residues. Trimming left V 7 bases short and J 2 bases short, with 15 bases between. The germline CDR1 and CDR2 sequences are ENHRY and SYGVKD. The CDR3 spells CAITPRIPAYEQYF. CDR3 coding DNA: TGTGCCATCACGCCCAGGATTCCCGCCTACGAGCAGTACTTC.

This clonotype was recorded many times. This CDR3 is CSVGGGYEQYF. The CDR3 nucleotides are TGCAGCGTTGGTGGGGGATACGAGCAGTACTTC. The chain joins TRBV29-1 to TRBJ2-7; D possibly matches TRBD1 or TRBD2 (5 bases each). Germline-derived CDR1 and CDR2 are SQVTM and ANQGSEA. There are 11 residues in the CDR3. Trimming removed 4 bases from V and 4 bases from J, with 8 bases in between.

This clonotype was seen repeatedly, ten times or more. The rearrangement uses TRBV2 and TRBJ1-5; 7 nucleotides line up with TRBD1. V gave up 4 bases and J gave up 11 bases; unmatched junction bases: 11. Germline V gene data show CDR1 as SNHLY and CDR2 as FYNNEI. The CDR3 is 14 amino acids. CDR3 residues: CASSGDIGGSAQHF. CDR3 DNA: TGTGCCAGCAGTGGCGATATAGGGGGCTCGGCCCAGCATTTT.

The rearrangement links TRBV11-3 to TRBJ2-7; weak D call: TRBD1 (6 bases). CDR3 length: 15 residues. The germline gives CDR1 SGHNT, CDR2 YENEEA. V lost 5 bases and J 0 bases, leaving 14 bases between the germline ends. The CDR3, as DNA: TGTGCCAGCAGCCTACGCGGACAGAGCTCCTACGAGCAGTACTTC. It is translated as CASSLRGQSSYEQYF.

The chain is built from TRBV11-3 and TRBJ2-1; D unresolved. CDR3 length equals 14 residues. CDR1 is SGHNT, CDR2 YENEEA, per germline. V lost 1 base and J lost 8, with 12 bases in between. CDR3 sequence (DNA): TGTGCCAGCAGCTTAGCGCAGTACTGGGATGAGCAGTTCTTC. Its translation: CASSLAQYWDEQFF.

The chain uses TRBV3-1 and TRBJ1-2; TRBD1 aligns across 7 bases. Per germline, CDR1 LGHDT and CDR2 YNNKEL (reference sequence). V lost 4 bases, J lost 2 bases, and 13 bases stayed unmatched. The CDR3 length is 17 residues. Here the CDR3 DNA reads TGTGCCAGCAGCCCGGAGGGACAGCCCCCCTCCAACTATGGCTACACCTTC. Translating gives CASSPEGQPPSNYGYTF.